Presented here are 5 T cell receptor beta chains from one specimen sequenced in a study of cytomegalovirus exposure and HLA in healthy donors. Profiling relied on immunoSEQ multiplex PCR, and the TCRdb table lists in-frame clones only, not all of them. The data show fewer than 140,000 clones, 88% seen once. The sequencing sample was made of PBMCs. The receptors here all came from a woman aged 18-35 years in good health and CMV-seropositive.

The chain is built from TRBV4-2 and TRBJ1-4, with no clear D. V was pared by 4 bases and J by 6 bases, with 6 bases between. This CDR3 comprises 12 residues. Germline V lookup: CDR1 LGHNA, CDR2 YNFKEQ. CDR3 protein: CASSPGYEKLFF. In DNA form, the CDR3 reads TGTGCCAGCAGCCCGGGGTATGAAAAACTGTTTTTT.

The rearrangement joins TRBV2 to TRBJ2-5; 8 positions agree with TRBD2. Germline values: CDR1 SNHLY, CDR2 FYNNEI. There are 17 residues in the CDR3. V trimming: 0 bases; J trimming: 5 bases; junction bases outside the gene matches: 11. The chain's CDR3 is CASSEAASGLVMETQYF. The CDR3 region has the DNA TGTGCCAGCAGTGAAGCTGCCTCGGGACTAGTTATGGAGACCCAGTACTTC.

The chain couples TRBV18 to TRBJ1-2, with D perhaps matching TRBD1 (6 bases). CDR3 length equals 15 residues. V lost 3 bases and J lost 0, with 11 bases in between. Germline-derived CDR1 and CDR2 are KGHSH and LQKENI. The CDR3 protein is CASSPTRGSNYGYTF. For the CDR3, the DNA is TGTGCCAGCTCACCCACCAGGGGCTCTAACTATGGCTACACCTTC.

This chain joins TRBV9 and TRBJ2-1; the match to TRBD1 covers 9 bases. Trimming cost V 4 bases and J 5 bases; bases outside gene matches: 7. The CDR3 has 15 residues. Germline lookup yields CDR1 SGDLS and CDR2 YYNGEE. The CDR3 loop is CASSSRDRDNNEQFF. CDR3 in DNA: TGTGCCAGCAGCTCCCGGGACAGGGATAACAATGAGCAGTTCTTC. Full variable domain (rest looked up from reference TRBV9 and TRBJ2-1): DSGVTQTPKHLITATGQRVTLRCSPRSGDLSVYWYQQSLDQGLQFLIQYYNGEERAKGNILERFSAQQFPDLHSELNLSSLELGDSALYFCASSSRDRDNNEQFFGPGTRLTVL.

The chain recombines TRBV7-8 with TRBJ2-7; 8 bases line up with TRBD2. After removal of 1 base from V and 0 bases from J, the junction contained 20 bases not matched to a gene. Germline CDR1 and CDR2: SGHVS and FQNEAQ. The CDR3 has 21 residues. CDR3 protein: CASSLDVPGLGPSYSSYEQYV. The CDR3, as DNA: TGTGCCAGCAGCTTAGATGTGCCGGGACTAGGCCCTTCCTATAGCTCCTACGAGCAGTACGTC.